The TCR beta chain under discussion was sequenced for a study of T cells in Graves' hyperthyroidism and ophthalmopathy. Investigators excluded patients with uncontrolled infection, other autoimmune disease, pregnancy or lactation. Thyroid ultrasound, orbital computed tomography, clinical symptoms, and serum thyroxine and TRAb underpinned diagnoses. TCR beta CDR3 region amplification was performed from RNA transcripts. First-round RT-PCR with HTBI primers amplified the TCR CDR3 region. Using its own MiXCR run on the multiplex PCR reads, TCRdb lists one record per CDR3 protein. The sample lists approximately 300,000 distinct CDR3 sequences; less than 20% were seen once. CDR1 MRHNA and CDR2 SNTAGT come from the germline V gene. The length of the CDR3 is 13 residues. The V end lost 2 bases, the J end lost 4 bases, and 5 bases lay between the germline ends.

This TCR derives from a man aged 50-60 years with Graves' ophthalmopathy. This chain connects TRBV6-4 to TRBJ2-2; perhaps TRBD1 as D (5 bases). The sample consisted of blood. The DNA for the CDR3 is TGTGCCAGCAGTGACCAGGGCACCGGGGAGCTGTTTTTT. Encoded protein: CASSDQGTGELFF.